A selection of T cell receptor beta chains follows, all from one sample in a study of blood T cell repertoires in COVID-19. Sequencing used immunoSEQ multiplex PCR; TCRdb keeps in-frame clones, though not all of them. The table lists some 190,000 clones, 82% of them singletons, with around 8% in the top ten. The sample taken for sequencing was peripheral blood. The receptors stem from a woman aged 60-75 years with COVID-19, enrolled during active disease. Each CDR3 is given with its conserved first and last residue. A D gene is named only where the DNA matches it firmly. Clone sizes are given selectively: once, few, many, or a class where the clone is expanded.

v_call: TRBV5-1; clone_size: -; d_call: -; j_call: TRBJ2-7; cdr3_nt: TGCGCCAGCAGCTGGGGCGAGGCCTACGAGCAGTACTTC; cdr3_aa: CASSWGEAYEQYF
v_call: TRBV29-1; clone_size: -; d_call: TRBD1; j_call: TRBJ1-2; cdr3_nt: TGCAGCGTGTCCGGGACAGGGGCCTATGGCTACACCTTC; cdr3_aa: CSVSGTGAYGYTF
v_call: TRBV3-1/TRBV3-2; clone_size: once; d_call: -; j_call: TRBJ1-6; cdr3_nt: TGTGCCAGCAGCCAAGTTGGAGGGGCTCGGGCACCCCTCCACTTT; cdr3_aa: CASSQVGGARAPLHF
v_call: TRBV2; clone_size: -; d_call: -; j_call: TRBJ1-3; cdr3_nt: TGTGCCACCCTACAGGGTCTTGGAAACACCATATATTTT; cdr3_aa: CATLQGLGNTIYF
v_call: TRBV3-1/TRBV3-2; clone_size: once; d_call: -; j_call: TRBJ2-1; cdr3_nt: TGTGCCAGCAGCCAAGCTAAGAGGTCCTACAATGAGCAGTTCTTC; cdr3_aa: CASSQAKRSYNEQFF
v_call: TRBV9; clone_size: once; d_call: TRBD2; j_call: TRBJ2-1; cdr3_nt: TGTGCCAGCAGCGGGACTAGCGTATACAATGAGCAGTTCTTC; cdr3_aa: CASSGTSVYNEQFF
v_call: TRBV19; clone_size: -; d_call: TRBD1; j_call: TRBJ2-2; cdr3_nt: TGTGCCAGTAGCCCGACACAGGGGATGGGGGAGCTGTTTTTT; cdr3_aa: CASSPTQGMGELFF
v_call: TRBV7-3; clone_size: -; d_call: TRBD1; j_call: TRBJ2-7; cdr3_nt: TGTGCCAGCAGCGCCGGGACAGACTACGAGCAGTACTTC; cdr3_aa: CASSAGTDYEQYF
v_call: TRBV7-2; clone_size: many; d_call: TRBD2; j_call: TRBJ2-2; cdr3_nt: TGTGCCAGCAGCTTATGGCCCGGGGGGGTGAGTCGCTTCACCGGGGAGCTGTTTTTT; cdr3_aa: CASSLWPGGVSRFTGELFF
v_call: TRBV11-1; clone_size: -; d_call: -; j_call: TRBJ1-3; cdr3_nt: TGTGCCAGCAGCCGTGGCAGCTCTGGAAACACCATATATTTT; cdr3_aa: CASSRGSSGNTIYF
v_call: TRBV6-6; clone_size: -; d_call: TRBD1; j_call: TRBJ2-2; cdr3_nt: TGTGCCAGCAGTAAGCCGGGACAGATAAACACCGGGGAGCTGTTTTTT; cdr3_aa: CASSKPGQINTGELFF
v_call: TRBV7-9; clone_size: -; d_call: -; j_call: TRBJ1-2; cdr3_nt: TGTGCCAGCAGCCTCGACGGACTGCTCTATGGCTACACCTTC; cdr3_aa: CASSLDGLLYGYTF
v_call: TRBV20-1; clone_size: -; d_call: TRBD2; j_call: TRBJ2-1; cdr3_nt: TGCAGTGCTAGTACCCCGACTAGCGGAGGGTACAATGAGCAGTTCTTC; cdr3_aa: CSASTPTSGGYNEQFF
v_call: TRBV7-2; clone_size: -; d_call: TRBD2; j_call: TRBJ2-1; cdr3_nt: TGTGCCAGCAGCTTAGAGGTCCCTAGCGGGGGATTTACCAATGAGCAGTTCTTC; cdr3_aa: CASSLEVPSGGFTNEQFF
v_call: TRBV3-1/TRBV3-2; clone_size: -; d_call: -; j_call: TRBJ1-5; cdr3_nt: TGTGCCAGCAGCTTAGCCGGAACCAGTACCAATCAGCCCCAGCATTTT; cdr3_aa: CASSLAGTSTNQPQHF
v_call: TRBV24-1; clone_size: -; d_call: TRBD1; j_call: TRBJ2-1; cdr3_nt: TGTGCCACCAGTGACTCGGACAGGGGAGGATGGCACAATGAGCAGTTCTTC; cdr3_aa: CATSDSDRGGWHNEQFF
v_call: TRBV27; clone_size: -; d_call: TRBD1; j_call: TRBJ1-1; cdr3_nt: TGTGCCAGCGCTTCGAGGGGGCGCAAGTCAGAAGCTTTCTTT; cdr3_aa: CASASRGRKSEAFF
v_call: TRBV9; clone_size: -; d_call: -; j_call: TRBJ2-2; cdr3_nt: TGTGCCAGCAGCGTGAGTAGCAAAGGTGACACCGGGGAGCTGTTTTTT; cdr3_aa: CASSVSSKGDTGELFF
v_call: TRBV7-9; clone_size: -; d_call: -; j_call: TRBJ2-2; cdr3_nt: TGTGCCAGCAGCTCAGGGGACATCGGGGAGCTGTTTTTT; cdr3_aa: CASSSGDIGELFF
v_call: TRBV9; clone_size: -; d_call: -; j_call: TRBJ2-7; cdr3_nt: TGTGCCAGCAGCAGATGGGACACCGGCTACGAGCAGTACTTC; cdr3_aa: CASSRWDTGYEQYF
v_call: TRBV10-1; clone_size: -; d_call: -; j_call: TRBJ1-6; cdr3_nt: TGCGCCAGCAGGCCGCAGGAGGGGTCCGGTTCACCCCTCCACTTT; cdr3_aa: CASRPQEGSGSPLHF
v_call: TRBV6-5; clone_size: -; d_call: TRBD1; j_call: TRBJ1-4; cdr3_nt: TGTGCCAGCAAGGACAGGGTAAATGAAAAACTGTTTTTT; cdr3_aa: CASKDRVNEKLFF
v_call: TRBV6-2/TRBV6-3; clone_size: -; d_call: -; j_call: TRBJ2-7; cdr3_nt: TGTGCCAGCAGTCAACGGGTCGGCCCTATGGGTTTCGAGCAGTACTTC; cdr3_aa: CASSQRVGPMGFEQYF
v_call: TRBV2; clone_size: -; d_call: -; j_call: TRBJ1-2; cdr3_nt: TGTGCCAGCAGTGGAGGGAACTATGGCTACACCTTC; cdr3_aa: CASSGGNYGYTF
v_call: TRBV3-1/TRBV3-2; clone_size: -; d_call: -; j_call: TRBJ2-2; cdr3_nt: TGTGCCAGCAGCCAAGATGGCGGCAGGGTAAACACCGGGGAGCTGTTTTTT; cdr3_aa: CASSQDGGRVNTGELFF
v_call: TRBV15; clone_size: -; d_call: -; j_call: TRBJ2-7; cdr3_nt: TGTGCCACCAGCAGAGATACGGGTAATCGGGGGAGCTCCTACGAGCAGTACTTC; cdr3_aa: CATSRDTGNRGSSYEQYF
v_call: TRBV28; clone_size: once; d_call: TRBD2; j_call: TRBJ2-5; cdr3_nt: TGTGCCAGCAGGCCCCCGGGACTAGCGGGAGAGACCCAGTACTTC; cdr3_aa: CASRPPGLAGETQYF
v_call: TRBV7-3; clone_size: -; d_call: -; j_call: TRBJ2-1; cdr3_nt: TGTGCCAGCAGCAGTGGACACTCCAGTAAAGTGCAGTTCTTC; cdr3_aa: CASSSGHSSKVQFF
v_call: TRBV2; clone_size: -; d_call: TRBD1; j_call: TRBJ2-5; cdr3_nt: TGTGCCAGCACACACAGGGGGCTCCAAGAGACCCAGTACTTC; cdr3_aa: CASTHRGLQETQYF
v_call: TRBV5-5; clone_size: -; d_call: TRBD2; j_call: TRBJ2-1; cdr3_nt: TGTGCCAGCAGCTTGGTGCTAGCGGGGCATTACAATGAGCAGTTCTTC; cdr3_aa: CASSLVLAGHYNEQFF
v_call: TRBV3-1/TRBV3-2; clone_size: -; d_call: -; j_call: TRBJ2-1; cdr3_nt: TGTGCCAGCAGCCAAGGGACTGCAGTAGAGCAGTTCTTC; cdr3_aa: CASSQGTAVEQFF
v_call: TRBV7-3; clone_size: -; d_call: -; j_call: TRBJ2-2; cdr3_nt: TGTGCCAGCAGCCCGGGACTTAACACCGGGGAGCTGTTTTTT; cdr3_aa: CASSPGLNTGELFF